The 5 T cell receptor beta chains in this list originate from one sample, sequenced in a study of blood T cell repertoires in COVID-19. Some clones are missing from TCRdb's copy, which holds only in-frame ones; the method was immunoSEQ multiplex PCR. The sample records roughly 100,000 clones, 75% to 85% being singletons. Sample: peripheral blood. Receptors were obtained from a woman aged 70-85 years with acute or convalescent COVID-19.

The chain employs TRBV18 and TRBJ2-7; 12 bases are shared with TRBD2. Germline CDR1 reads KGHSH; CDR2 reads LQKENI. The V gene end was trimmed by 4 bases and the J gene end by 10 bases; junction bases not matched to a gene: 8. The CDR3 spans 14 residues. The CDR3 DNA is TGTGCCAGCTCACGGGAAAGGACTAGCGGGGCACAGTACTTC. It yields the protein CASSRERTSGAQYF.

V and J are TRBV3-1 (or the pseudogene TRBV3-2) and TRBJ2-7; tentatively, D is TRBD2 (6 bases). V shed 0 bases and J shed 9 bases, with 21 bases lying between them. Germline assignment: CDR1 LGHDT and CDR2 YNNKEL (reference sequence). CDR3 length: 16 amino acids. The CDR3 DNA follows: TGTGCCAGCAGCCAAGATCGCCGACTAGTGTCGAACGGGCAGTACTTC. Its translation: CASSQDRRLVSNGQYF.

As DNA, the CDR3 is TGCGCCAGCAGCCAAGGTAGCGGGGCGAGCCACGAGCAGTACTTC. Residues: CASSQGSGASHEQYF. The chain uses TRBV4-3 and TRBJ2-7, with 8 bases aligning to TRBD2. The CDR3 is 15 residues long. Germline lookup yields CDR1 LGHNA and CDR2 YSLEER. Trimming at V came to 1 base and at J to 5 bases, leaving 7 bases not matched to a gene.

This chain connects TRBV20-1 to TRBJ2-5, with D hard to call. Trimming took off 3 bases at V and 3 bases at J, with 5 bases between the two ends. This CDR3 contains 11 residues. Per the germline V gene, CDR1 is DFQATT and CDR2 is SNEGSKA (reference sequence). CDR3 DNA: TGCAGTGCTAGTCAGAAAGAGACCCAGTACTTC. Amino acid sequence: CSASQKETQYF.

The V and J genes are TRBV5-4 and TRBJ2-7; the match to TRBD1 covers 7 bases. Germline CDR1 is SGHNT and CDR2 is YYREEE (reference sequence). This CDR3 is built from 12 residues. V trimming: 3 bases; J trimming: 6 bases; junction bases outside the gene matches: 3. The CDR3 region has the DNA TGTGCCAGCAGCTCGACAGGGACCGAGCAGTACTTC. The encoded protein is CASSSTGTEQYF.